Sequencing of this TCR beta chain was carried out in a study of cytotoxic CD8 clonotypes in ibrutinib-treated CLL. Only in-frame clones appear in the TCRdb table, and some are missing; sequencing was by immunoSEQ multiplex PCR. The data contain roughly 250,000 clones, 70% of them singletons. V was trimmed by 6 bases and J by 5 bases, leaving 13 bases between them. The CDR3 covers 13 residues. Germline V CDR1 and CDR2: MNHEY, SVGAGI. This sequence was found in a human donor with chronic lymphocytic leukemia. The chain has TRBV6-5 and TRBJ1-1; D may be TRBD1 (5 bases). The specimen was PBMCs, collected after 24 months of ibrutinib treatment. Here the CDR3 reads CASRRGPATEAFF. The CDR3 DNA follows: TGTGCCAGCAGAAGGGGTCCGGCTACTGAAGCTTTCTTT.